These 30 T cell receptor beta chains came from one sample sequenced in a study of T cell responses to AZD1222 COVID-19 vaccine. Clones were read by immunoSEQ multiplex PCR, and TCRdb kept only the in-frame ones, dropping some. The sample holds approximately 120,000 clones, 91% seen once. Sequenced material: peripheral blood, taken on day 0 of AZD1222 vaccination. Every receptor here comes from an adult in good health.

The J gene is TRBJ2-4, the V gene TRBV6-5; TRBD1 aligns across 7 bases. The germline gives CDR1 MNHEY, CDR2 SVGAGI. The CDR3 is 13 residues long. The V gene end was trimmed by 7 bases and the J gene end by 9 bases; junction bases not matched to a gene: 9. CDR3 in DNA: TGTGCCAGCAAGACGACAGGGAGTGCCATTCAGTACTTC. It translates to CASKTTGSAIQYF.

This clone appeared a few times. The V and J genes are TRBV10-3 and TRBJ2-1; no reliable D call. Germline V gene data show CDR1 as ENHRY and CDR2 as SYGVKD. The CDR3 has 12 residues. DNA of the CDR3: TGTGCTACTCAGAGGTCGGACAATGAGCAGTTCTTC. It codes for CATQRSDNEQFF.

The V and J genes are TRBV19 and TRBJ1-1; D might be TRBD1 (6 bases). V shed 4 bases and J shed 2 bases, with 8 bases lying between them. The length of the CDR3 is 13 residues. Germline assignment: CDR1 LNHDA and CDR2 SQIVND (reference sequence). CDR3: CASSRTVNTEAFF. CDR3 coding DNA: TGTGCCAGTAGTAGGACAGTCAACACTGAAGCTTTCTTT.

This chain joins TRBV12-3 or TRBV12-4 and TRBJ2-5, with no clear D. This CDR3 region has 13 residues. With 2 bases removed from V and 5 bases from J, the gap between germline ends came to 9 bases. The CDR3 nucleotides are TGTGCCAGCAGTTTACTAGTGGAGGAGACCCAGTACTTC. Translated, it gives CASSLLVEETQYF.

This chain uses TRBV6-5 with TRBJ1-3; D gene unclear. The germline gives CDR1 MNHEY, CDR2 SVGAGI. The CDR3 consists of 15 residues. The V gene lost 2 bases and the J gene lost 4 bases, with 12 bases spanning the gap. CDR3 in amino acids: CASSYGEERGNTIYF. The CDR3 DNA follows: TGTGCCAGCAGTTACGGGGAGGAAAGAGGAAACACCATATATTTT.

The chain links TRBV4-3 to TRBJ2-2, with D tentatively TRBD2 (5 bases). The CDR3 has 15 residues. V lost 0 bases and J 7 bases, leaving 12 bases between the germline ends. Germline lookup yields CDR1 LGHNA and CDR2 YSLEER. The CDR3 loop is CASSQDYPAGGELFF. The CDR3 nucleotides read TGCGCCAGCAGCCAAGATTACCCGGCGGGCGGGGAGCTGTTTTTT.

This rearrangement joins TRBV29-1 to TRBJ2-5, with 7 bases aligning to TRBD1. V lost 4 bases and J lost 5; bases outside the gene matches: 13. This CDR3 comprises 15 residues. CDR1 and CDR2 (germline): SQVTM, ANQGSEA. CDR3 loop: CSVGGTASFEETQYF. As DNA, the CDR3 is TGCAGCGTTGGGGGGACAGCCTCCTTCGAGGAGACCCAGTACTTC.

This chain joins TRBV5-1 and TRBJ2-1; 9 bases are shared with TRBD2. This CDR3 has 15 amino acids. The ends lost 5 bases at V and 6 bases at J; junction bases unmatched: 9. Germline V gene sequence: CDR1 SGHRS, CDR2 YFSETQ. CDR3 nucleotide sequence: TGCGCCAGCAGGTCGGAGCGGGGGGCGTCCAATGAGCAGTTCTTC. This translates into CASRSERGASNEQFF.

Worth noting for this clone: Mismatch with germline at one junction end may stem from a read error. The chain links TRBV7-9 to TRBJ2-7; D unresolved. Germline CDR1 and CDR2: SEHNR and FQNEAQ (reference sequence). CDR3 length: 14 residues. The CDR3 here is CASSLPSPREASVF. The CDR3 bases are TGTGCCAGCAGCTTACCCTCCCCTAGAGAAGCATCCGTCTTC.

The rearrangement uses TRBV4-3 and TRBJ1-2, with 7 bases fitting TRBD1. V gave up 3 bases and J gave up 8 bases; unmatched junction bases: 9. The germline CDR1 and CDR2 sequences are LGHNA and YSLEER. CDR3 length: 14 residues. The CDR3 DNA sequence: TGCGCCAGCAGCCAGGCTGGGACAGCCGCGGGCTACACCTTC. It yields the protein CASSQAGTAAGYTF.

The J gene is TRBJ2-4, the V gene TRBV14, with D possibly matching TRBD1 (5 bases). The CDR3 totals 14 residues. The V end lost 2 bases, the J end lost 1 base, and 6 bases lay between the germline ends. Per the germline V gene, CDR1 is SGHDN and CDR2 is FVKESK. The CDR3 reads CASSQPGAKNIQYF. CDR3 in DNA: TGTGCCAGCAGCCAACCAGGGGCCAAAAACATTCAGTACTTC.

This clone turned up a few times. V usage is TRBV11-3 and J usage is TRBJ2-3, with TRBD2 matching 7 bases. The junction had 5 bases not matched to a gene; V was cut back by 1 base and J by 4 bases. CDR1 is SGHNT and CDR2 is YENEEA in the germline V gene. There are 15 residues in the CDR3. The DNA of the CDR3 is TGTGCCAGCAGCTTAGGGCGGGAGTGGGCAGATACGCAGTATTTT. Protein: CASSLGREWADTQYF.

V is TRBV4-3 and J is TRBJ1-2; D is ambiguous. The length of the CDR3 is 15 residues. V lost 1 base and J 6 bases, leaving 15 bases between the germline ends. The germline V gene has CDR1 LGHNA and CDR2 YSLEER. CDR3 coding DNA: TGCGCCAGCAGCCAAGTGACCAGGAATTGGAATGGCTACACCTTC. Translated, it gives CASSQVTRNWNGYTF.

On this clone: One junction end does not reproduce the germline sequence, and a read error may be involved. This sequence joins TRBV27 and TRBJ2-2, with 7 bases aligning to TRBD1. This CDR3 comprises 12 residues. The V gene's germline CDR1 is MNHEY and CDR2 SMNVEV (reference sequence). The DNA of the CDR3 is TGTGCCAGCAGTTTTGGCTCAGGGGGGCTGTTTTTT. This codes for CASSFGSGGLFF.

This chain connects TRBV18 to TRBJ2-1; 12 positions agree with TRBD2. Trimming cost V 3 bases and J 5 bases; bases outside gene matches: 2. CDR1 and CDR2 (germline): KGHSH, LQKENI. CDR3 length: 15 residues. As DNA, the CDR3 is TGTGCCAGCTCACCGGGACTAGCGGGTGACAATGAGCAGTTCTTC. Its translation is CASSPGLAGDNEQFF. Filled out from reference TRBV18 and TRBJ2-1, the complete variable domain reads NAGVMQNPRHLVRRRGQEARLRCSPMKGHSHVYWYRQLPEEGLKFMVYLQKENIIDESGMPKERFSAEFPKEGPSILRIQQVVRGDSAAYFCASSPGLAGDNEQFFGPGTRLTVL.

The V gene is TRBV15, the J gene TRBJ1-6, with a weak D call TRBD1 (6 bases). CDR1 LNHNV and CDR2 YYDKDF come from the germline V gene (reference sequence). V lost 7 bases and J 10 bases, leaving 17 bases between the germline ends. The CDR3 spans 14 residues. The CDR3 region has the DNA TGTGCCACCACAGTTCTGGCAGGGACATCACCCCTCCACTTT. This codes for CATTVLAGTSPLHF.

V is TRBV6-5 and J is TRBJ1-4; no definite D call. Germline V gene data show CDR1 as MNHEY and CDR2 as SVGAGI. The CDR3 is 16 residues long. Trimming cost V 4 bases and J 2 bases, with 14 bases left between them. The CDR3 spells CASSWKGGRTNEKLFF. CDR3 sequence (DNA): TGTGCCAGCAGTTGGAAGGGTGGGCGGACTAATGAAAAACTGTTTTTT.

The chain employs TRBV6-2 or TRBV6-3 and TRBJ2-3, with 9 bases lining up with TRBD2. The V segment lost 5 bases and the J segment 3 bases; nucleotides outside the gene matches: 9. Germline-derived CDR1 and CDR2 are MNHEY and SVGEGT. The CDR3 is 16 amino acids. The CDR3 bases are TGTGCCAGCAGTCCCCCCGCGCGGGGGGGAACAGATACGCAGTATTTT. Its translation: CASSPPARGGTDTQYF.

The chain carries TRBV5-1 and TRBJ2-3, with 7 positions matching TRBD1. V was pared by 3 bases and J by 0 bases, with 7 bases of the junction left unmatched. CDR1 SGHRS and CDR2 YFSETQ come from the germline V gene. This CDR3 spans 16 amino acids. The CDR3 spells CASSSGQAYSTDTQYF. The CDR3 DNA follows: TGCGCCAGCAGCTCCGGACAGGCTTATAGCACAGATACGCAGTATTTT. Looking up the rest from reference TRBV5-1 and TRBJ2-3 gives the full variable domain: KAGVTQTPRYLIKTRGQQVTLSCSPISGHRSVSWYQQTPGQGLQFLFEYFSETQRNKGNFPGRFSGRQFSNSRSEMNVSTLELGDSALYLCASSSGQAYSTDTQYFGPGTRLTVL.

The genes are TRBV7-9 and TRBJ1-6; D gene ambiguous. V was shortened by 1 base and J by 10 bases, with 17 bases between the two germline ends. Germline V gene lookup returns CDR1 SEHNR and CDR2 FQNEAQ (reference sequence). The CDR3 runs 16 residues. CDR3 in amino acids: CASSLGVQALGSPLHF. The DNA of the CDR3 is TGTGCCAGCAGCTTAGGTGTCCAGGCCCTCGGGTCACCCCTCCACTTT.

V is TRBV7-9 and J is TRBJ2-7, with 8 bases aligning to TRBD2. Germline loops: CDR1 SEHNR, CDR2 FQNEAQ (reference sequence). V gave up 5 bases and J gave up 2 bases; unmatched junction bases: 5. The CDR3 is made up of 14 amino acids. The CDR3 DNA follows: TGTGCCAGCAGCGTGAGTAGCGGGACCTACGAGCAGTACTTC. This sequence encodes CASSVSSGTYEQYF.

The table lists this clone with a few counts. CDR3 nucleotide sequence: TGTGCCTCGACGGGGCCGGAACAAGAGACCCAGTACTTC. Translated: CASTGPEQETQYF. The chain links TRBV10-3 to TRBJ2-5; D assignment may be TRBD1 or TRBD2 (5 bases each). Trimming cost V 11 bases and J 2 bases, with 15 bases left between them. Germline V gene data show CDR1 as ENHRY and CDR2 as SYGVKD. The CDR3 is 13 residues long.

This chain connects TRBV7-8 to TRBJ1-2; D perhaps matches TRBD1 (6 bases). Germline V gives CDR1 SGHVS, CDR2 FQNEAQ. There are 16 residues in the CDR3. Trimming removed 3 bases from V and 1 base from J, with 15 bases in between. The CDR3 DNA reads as TGTGCCAGCAGCTTGGGCGGAACAGGGCGTAACTATGGCTACACCTTC. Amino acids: CASSLGGTGRNYGYTF. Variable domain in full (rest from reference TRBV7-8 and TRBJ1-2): GAGVSQSPRYKVAKRGQDVALRCDPISGHVSLFWYQQALGQGPEFLTYFQNEAQLDKSGLPSDRFFAERPEGSVSTLKIQRTQQEDSAVYLCASSLGGTGRNYGYTFGSGTRLTVV.

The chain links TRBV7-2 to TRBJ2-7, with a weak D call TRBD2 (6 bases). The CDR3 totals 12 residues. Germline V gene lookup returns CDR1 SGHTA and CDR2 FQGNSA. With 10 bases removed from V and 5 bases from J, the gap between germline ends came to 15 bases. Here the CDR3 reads CATGRRAHEQYF. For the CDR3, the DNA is TGTGCCACAGGGAGGCGGGCCCACGAGCAGTACTTC.

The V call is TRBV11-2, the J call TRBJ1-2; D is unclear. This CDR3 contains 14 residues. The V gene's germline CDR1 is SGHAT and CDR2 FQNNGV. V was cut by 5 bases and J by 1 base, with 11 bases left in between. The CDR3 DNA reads TGTGCCAGCAGCGGTAGGGCTTTTAACTATGGCTACACCTTC. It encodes CASSGRAFNYGYTF.

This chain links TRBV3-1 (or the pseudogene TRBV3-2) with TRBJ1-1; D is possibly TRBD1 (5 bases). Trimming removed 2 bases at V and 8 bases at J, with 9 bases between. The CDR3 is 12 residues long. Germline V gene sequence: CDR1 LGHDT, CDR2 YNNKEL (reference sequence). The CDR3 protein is CASSQRDGEAFF. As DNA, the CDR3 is TGTGCCAGCAGCCAAAGGGACGGGGAAGCTTTCTTT.

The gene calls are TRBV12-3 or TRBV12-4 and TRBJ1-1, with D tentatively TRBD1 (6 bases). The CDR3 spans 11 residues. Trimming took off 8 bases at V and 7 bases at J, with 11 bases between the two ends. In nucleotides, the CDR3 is TGTGCCAGCGGACGGACAGTTGAAGCTTTCTTT. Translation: CASGRTVEAFF.

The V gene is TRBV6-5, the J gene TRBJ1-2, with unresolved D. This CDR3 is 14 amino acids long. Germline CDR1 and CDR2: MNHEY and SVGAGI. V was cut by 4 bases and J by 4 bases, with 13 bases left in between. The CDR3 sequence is CASSSPRRGYGYTF. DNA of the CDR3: TGTGCCAGCAGTTCCCCACGGCGGGGCTATGGCTACACCTTC.

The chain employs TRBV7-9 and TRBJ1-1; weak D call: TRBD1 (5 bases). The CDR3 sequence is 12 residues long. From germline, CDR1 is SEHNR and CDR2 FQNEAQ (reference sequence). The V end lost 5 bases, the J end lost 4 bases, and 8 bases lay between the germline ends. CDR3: CASSPQGTEAFF. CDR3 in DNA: TGTGCCAGCAGCCCTCAGGGCACTGAAGCTTTCTTT.

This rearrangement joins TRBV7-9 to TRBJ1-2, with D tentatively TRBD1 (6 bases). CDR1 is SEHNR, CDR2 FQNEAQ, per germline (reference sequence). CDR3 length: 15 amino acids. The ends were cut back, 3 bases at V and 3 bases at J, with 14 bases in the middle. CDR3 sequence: CASSFGGGGDYGYTF. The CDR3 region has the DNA TGTGCCAGCAGCTTCGGGGGAGGGGGAGACTATGGCTACACCTTC.